This T cell receptor (beta chain) emerged from a study of early T cells in non-severe SARS-CoV-2 infection (dated by TCRdb to the early 2020s). For the wider study: Bulk RNA from unsorted whole blood was used for TCR sequencing, so alpha and beta chains could not be paired.

Libraries were prepared through 5' RACE. The sample was run on a NextSeq 500. In the TCR library protocol, unique molecular identifiers were attached to individual cDNA molecules to correct for PCR bias and sequencing error. TCR alpha and beta chains were both sequenced, and the abundances of alpha and beta sequences in each sample were closely correlated with each other. Turning to the authors' computational methods: Decombinator V4 was used to perform V gene, J gene and CDR3 annotation of TCR sequences. TCRs were defined as expanded if a significant change between any two time points was detected under a Poisson model with p below 0.0001. TCR abundances were normalised to the total number of TCRs sequenced per sample and expressed as counts per million. TRAV1-2 paired with TRAJ12, TRAJ20 or TRAJ33 defined MAIT TCRs, while TRAV10 paired with TRAJ18 defined iNKT TCRs. VDJdb, accessed 1 November 2021, was searched for CMV, EBV and SARS-CoV-2 annotated TCRs, with TCRs annotated for multiple antigens excluded. TCRdb trimmed public reads at Q25 via fastp, called clones via MiXCR and kept in-frame beta chains. Each entry is one CDR3 protein sequence, shown with its most common DNA and genes. For this entry, the V and J calls and clone size follow TCRdb and not the study's own pipeline. This sample holds around 94,000 distinct CDR3 sequences; around 12% were observed only once. 6% to 7% of the sample is held by the ten biggest clonotypes.

With respect to this clonotype: Its antigen is still unknown. No much larger clone exists at a distance of one base, and base qualities are not known.

V is pared back by 3 bases and J by 9 bases, with 6 bases lying between the germline termini. Its CDR3 holds 12 amino acids, cysteine through phenylalanine. Just the 36-base CDR3 DNA is kept, in frame starting at base 1. Overall study results and their limits: VDJdb matching was skewed toward anti-spike CD8 responses, so virus-specific expansions were likely underestimated and private and CD4 specificities were missed.

This was a case-control study nested in a cohort of healthcare workers in London, UK, who had nasopharyngeal swab PCR tests and blood samples taken every week. Healthcare workers were recruited during the week of the UK lockdown, between 23 and 31 March 2020, and followed weekly for up to roughly 15 weeks. The rearrangement joined TRBV12-3 or TRBV12-4 to TRBJ1-6; matching of 5 bases hints at TRBD1 as the D gene. Material for sequencing was whole blood. The source of this sequence is an adult who was a healthcare worker with PCR-confirmed SARS-CoV-2 infection or an uninfected control (not recorded which). The nucleotide sequence is TGTGCCAGCAGTTTCAGGGTTTCACCCCTCCACTTT. Its protein product is CASSFRVSPLHF.